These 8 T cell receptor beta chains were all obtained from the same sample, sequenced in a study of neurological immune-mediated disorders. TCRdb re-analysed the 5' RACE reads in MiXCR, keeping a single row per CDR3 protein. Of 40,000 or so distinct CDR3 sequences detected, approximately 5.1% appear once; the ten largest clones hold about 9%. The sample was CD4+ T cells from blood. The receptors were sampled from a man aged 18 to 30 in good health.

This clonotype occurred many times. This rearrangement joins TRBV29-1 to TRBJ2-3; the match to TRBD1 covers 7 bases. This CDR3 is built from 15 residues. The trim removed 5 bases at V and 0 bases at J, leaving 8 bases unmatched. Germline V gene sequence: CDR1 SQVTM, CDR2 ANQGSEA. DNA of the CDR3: TGCAGCGTTAACAGGGGTCCGTCTAGCACAGATACGCAGTATTTT. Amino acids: CSVNRGPSSTDTQYF.

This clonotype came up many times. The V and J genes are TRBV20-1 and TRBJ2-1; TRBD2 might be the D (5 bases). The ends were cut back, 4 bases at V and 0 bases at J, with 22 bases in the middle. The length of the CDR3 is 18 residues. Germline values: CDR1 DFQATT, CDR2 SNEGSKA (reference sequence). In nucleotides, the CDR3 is TGCAGTGCTAAGTGTAGCGACTTTGGGCACAGCTCCTACAATGAGCAGTTCTTC. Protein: CSAKCSDFGHSSYNEQFF.

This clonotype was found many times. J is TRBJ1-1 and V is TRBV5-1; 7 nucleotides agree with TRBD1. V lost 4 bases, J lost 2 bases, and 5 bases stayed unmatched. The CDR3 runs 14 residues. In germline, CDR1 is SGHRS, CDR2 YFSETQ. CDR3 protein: CASSRGDRNTEAFF. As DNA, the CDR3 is TGCGCCAGCAGCCGGGGGGACAGAAACACTGAAGCTTTCTTT.

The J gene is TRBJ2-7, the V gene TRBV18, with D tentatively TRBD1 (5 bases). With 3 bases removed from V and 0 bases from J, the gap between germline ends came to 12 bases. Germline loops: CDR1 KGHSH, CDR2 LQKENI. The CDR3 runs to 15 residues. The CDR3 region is CASSPGQITSYEQYF. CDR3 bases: TGTGCCAGCTCACCGGGGCAGATCACCTCCTACGAGCAGTACTTC.

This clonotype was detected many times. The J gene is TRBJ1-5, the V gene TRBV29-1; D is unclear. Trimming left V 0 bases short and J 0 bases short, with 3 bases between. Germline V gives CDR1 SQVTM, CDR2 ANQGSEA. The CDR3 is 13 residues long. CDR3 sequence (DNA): TGCAGCGTTGAAGAGAATAGCAATCAGCCCCAGCATTTT. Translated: CSVEENSNQPQHF.

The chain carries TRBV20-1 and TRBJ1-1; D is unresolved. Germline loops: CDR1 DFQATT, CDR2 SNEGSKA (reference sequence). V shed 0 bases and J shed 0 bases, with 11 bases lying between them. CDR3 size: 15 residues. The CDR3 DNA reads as TGCAGTGCTAGAGAGTTCCGGGCGATGAACACTGAAGCTTTCTTT. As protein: CSAREFRAMNTEAFF.

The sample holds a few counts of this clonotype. The CDR3 spells CASHTGTGREQYF. The CDR3 DNA is TGTGCCAGCCATACCGGGACGGGGAGGGAGCAGTACTTC. The chain combines TRBV6-2 or TRBV6-3 with TRBJ2-7, with D perhaps matching TRBD2 (6 bases). From germline, CDR1 is MNHEY and CDR2 SVGEGT. V lost 8 bases, J lost 7 bases, and 18 bases lay in between. The CDR3 spans 13 residues.

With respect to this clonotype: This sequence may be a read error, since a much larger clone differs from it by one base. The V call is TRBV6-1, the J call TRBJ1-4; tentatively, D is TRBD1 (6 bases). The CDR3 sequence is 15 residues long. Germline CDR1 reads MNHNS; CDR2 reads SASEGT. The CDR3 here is CVSSANRDGNEKLFF. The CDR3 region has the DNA TGTGTCAGCAGTGCCAACAGGGATGGAAATGAAAAACTGTTTTTT.